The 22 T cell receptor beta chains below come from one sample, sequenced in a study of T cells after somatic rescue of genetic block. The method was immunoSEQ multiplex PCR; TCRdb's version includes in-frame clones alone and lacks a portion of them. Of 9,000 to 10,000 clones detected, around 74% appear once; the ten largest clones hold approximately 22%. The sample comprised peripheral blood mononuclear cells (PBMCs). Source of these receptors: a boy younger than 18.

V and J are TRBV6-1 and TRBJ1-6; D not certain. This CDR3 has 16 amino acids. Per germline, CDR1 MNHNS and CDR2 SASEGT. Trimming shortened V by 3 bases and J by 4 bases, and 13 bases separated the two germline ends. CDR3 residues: CASSDKTSPYNSPLHF. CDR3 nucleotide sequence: TGTGCCAGCAGTGACAAAACAAGCCCATATAATTCACCCCTCCACTTT.

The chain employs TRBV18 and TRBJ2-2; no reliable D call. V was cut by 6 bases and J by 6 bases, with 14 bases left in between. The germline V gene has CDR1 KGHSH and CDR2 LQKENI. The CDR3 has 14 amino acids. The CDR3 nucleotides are TGTGCCAGCTCTAGGTCGGGTGTATCCGGGGAGCTGTTTTTT. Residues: CASSRSGVSGELFF. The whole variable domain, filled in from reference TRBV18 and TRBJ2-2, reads NAGVMQNPRHLVRRRGQEARLRCSPMKGHSHVYWYRQLPEEGLKFMVYLQKENIIDESGMPKERFSAEFPKEGPSILRIQQVVRGDSAAYFCASSRSGVSGELFFGEGSRLTVL.

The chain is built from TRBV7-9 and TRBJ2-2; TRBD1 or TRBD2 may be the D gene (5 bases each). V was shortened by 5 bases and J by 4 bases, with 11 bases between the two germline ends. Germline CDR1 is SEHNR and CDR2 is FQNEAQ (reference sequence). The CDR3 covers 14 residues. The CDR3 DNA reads TGTGCCAGCAGCCCCGGGGCAATCACCGGGGAGCTGTTTTTT. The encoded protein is CASSPGAITGELFF.

Here the CDR3 reads CASSPKDRGQSDTQYF. CDR3 in DNA: TGTGCCAGCTCACCTAAGGACAGGGGGCAGTCAGATACGCAGTATTTT. The genes are TRBV18 and TRBJ2-3, with 11 positions matching TRBD1. Germline assignment: CDR1 KGHSH and CDR2 LQKENI. V trimming: 3 bases; J trimming: 4 bases; junction bases outside the gene matches: 6. This CDR3 spans 16 amino acids.

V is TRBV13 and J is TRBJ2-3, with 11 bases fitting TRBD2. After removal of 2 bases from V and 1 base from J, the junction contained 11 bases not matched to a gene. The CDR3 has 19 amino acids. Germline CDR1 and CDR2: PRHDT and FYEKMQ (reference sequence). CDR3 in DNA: TGTGCCAGCAGCTTACTCCCCCTCGGACTAGCGGGTGGCACAGATACGCAGTATTTT. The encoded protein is CASSLLPLGLAGGTDTQYF.

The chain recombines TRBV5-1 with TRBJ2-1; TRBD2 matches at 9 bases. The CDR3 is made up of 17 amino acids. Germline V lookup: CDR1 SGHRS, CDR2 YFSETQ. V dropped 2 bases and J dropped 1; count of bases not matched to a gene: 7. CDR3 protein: CASSLGAGGPSYNEQFF. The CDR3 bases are TGCGCCAGCAGCTTAGGGGCGGGGGGGCCTTCCTACAATGAGCAGTTCTTC.

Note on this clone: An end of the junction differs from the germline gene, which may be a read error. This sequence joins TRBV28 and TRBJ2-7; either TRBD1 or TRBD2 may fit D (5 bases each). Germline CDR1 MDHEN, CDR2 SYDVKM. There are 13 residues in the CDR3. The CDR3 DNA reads TGTGCCAGCAGCCTTACCCGCTACGGGGCTAGGGACTTC. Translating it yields CASSLTRYGARDF.

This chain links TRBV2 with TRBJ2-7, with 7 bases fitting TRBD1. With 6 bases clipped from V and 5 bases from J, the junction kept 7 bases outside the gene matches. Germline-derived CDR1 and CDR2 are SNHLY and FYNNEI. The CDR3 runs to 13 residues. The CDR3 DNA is TGTGCCAGCAGCGCCGACAGGGACCACGAGCAGTACTTC. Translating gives CASSADRDHEQYF.

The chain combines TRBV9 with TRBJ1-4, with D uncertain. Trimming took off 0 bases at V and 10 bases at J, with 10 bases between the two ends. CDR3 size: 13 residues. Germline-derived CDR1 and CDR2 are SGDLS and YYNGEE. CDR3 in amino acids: CASSVDWSSKLFF. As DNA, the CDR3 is TGTGCCAGCAGCGTAGACTGGTCCTCAAAACTGTTTTTT.

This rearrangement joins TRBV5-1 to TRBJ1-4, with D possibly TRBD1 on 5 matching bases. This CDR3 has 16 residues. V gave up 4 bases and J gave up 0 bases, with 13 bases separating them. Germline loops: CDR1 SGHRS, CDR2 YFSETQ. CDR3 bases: TGCGCCAGCAGCCGGACACGGGGTACAACTAATGAAAAACTGTTTTTT. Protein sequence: CASSRTRGTTNEKLFF.

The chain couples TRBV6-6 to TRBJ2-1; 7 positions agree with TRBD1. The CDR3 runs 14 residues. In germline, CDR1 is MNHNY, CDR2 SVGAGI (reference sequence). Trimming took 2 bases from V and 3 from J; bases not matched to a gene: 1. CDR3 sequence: CASSYDRDYNEQFF. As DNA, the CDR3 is TGTGCCAGCAGTTACGACAGGGACTACAATGAGCAGTTCTTC.

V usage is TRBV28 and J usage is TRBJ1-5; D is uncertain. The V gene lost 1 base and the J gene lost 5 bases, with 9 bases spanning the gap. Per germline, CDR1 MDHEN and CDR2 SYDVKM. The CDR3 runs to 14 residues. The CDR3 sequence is CASSLYTAYQPQHF. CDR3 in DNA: TGTGCCAGCAGTTTATATACCGCTTATCAGCCCCAGCATTTT.

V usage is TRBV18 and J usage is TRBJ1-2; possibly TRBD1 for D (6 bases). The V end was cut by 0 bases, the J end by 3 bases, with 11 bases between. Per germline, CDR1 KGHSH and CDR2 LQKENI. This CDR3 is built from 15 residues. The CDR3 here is CASSPPQGKDYGYTF. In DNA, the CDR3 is TGTGCCAGCTCACCACCCCAGGGGAAGGACTATGGCTACACCTTC.

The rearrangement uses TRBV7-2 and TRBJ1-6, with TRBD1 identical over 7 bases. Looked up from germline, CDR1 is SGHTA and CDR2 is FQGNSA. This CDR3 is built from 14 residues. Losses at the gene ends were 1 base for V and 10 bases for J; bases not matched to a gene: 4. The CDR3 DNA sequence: TGTGCCAGCAGCTTAGAACAGGGGTTCTCACCCCTCCACTTT. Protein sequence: CASSLEQGFSPLHF.

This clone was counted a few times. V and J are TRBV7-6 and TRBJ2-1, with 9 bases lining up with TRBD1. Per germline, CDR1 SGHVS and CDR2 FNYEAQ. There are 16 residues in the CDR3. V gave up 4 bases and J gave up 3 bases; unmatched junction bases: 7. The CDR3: CASSSGQGMLYNEQFF. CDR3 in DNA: TGTGCCAGCAGCTCAGGACAGGGGATGCTCTACAATGAGCAGTTCTTC.

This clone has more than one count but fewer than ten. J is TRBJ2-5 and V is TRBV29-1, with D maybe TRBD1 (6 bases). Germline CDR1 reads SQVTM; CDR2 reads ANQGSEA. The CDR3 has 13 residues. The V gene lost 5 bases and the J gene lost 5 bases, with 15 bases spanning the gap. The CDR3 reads CSVLQGLAETQYF. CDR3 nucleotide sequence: TGCAGCGTTTTACAGGGTTTGGCGGAGACCCAGTACTTC.

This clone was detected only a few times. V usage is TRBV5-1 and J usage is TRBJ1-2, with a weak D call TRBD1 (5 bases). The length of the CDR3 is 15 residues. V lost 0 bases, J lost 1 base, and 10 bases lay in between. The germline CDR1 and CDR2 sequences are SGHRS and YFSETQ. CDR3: CASSLGQINNYGYTF. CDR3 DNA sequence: TGCGCCAGCAGCTTGGGACAGATCAATAACTATGGCTACACCTTC.

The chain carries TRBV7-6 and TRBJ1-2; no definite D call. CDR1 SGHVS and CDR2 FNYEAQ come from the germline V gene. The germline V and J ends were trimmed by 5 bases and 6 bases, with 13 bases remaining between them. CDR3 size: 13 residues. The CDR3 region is CASSPLSRNGYTF. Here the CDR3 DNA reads TGTGCCAGCAGCCCCCTCAGCCGGAATGGCTACACCTTC. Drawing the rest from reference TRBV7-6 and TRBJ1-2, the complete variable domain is GAGVSQSPRYKVTKRGQDVALRCDPISGHVSLYWYRQALGQGPEFLTYFNYEAQQDKSGLPNDRFSAERPEGSISTLTIQRTEQRDSAMYRCASSPLSRNGYTFGSGTRLTVV.

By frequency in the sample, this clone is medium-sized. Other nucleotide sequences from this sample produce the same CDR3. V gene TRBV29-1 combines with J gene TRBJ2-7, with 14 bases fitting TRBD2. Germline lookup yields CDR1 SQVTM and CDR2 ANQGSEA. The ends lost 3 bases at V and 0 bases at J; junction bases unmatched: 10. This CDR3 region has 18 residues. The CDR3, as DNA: TGCAGCGTTGAGGGACAGGGGGGGACTAGCGGGAGCTCCTACGAGCAGTACTTC. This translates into CSVEGQGGTSGSSYEQYF.

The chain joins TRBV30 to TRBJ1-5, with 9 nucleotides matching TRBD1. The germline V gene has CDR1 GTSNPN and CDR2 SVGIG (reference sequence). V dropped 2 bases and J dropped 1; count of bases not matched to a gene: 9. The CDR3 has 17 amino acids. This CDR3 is CAWSPYRGTGSNQPQHF. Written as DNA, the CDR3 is TGTGCCTGGAGTCCCTACCGCGGGACAGGGAGCAATCAGCCCCAGCATTTT.

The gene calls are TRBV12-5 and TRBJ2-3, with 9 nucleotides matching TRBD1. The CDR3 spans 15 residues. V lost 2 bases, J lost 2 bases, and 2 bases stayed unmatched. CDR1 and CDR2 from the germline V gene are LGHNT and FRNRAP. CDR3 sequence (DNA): TGTGCTAGTGGTTTGACAGGGGGCCCCACAGATACGCAGTATTTT. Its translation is CASGLTGGPTDTQYF.

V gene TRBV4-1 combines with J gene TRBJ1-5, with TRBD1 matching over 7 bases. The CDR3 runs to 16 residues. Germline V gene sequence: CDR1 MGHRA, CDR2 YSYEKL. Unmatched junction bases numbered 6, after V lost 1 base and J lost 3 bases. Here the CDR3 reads CASSQVGGPTNQPQHF. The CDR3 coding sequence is TGCGCCAGCAGCCAAGTAGGGGGCCCCACCAATCAGCCCCAGCATTTT.